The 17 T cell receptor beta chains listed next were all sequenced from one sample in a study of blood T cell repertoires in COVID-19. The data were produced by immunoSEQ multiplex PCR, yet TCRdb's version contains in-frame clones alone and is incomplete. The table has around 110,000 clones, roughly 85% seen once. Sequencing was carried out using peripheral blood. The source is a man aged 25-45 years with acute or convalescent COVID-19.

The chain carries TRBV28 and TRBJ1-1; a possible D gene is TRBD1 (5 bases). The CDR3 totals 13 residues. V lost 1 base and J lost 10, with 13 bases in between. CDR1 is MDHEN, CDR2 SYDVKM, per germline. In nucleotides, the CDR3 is TGTGCCAGCAGTTTATTGGGAGGGGTTGCAGCTTTCTTT. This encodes CASSLLGGVAAFF.

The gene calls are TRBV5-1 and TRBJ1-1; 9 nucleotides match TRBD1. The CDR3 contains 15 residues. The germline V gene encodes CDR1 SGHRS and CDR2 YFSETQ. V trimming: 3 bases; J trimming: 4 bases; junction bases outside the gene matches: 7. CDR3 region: CASSWGQGVGTEAFF. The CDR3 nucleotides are TGCGCCAGCAGCTGGGGACAGGGTGTCGGCACTGAAGCTTTCTTT.

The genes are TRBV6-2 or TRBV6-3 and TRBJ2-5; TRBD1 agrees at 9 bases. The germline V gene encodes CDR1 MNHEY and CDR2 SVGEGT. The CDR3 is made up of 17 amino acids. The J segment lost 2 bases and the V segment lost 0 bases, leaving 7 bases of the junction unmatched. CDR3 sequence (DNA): TGTGCCAGCAGTTACTCGGGGACAGGGTTAGGGCAAGAGACCCAGTACTTC. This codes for CASSYSGTGLGQETQYF.

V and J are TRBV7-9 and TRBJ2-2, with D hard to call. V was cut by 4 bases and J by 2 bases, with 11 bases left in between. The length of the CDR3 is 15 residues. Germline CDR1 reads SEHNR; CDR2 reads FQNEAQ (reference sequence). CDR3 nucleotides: TGTGCCAGCAGCTCCCTGACACTTAACACCGGGGAGCTGTTTTTT. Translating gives CASSSLTLNTGELFF.

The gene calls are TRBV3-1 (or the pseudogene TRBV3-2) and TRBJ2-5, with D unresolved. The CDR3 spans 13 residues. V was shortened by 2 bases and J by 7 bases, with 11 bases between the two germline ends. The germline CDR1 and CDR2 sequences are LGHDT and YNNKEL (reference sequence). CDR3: CASSQRLTGTQYF. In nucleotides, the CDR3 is TGTGCCAGCAGCCAAAGACTGACCGGGACCCAGTACTTC.

CDR3 DNA sequence: TGTGCCACCAGCAGAGTGAGGACAGGGGGCTTCTACGAGCAGTACTTC. The encoded protein is CATSRVRTGGFYEQYF. The chain employs TRBV15 and TRBJ2-7, with 11 bases that match TRBD1. The CDR3 is 16 amino acids. The V gene end was trimmed by 1 base and the J gene end by 3 bases; junction bases not matched to a gene: 5. Germline loops: CDR1 LNHNV, CDR2 YYDKDF (reference sequence). Together with reference TRBV15 and TRBJ2-7, the CDR3 gives the full variable domain: DAMVIQNPRYQVTQFGKPVTLSCSQTLNHNVMYWYQQKSSQAPKLLFHYYDKDFNNEADTPDNFQSRRPNTSFCFLDIRSPGLGDTAMYLCATSRVRTGGFYEQYFGPGTRLTVT.

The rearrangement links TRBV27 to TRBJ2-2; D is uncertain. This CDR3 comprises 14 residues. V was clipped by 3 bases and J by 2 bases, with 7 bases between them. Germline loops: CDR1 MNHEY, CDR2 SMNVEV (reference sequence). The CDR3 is CASSLYFNTGELFF. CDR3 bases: TGTGCCAGCAGTTTGTACTTTAACACCGGGGAGCTGTTTTTT.

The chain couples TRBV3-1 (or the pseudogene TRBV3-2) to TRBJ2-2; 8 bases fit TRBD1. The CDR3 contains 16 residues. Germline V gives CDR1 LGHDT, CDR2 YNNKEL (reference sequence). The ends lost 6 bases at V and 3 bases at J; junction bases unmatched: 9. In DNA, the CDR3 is TGTGCCAGCAGACAAAACAGGGGGACCTACACCGGGGAGCTGTTTTTT. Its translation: CASRQNRGTYTGELFF.

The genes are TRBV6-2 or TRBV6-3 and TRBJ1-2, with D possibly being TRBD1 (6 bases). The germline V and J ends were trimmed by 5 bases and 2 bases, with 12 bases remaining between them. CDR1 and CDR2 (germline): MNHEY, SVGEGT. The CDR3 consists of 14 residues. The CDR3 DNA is TGTGCCAGCAGTAGCCTGACAGGAAACTATGGCTACACCTTC. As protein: CASSSLTGNYGYTF.

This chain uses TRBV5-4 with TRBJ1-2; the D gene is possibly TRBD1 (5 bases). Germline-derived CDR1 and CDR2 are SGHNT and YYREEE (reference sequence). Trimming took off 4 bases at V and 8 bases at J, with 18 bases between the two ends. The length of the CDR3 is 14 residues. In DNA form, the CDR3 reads TGTGCCAGCAGCACCGGTTGGTCCCAGGGAGGCTACACCTTC. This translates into CASSTGWSQGGYTF.

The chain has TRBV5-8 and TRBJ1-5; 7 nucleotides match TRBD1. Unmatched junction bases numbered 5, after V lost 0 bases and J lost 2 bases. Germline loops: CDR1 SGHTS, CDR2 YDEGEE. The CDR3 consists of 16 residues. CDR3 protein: CASSLGSTGGNQPQHF. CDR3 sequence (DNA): TGTGCCAGCAGCTTGGGTAGTACAGGGGGCAATCAGCCCCAGCATTTT. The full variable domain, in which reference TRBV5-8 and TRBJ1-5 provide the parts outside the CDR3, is EAGVTQSPTHLIKTRGQQATLRCSPISGHTSVYWYQQALGLGLQFLLWYDEGEERNRGNFPPRFSGRQFPNYSSELNVNALELEDSALYLCASSLGSTGGNQPQHFGDGTRLSIL.

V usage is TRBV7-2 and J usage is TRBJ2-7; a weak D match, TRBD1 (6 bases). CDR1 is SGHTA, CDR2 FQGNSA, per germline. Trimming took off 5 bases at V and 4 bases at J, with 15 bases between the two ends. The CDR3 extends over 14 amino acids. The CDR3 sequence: CASSPRTAVYEQYF. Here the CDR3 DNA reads TGTGCCAGCAGCCCCCGGACAGCAGTATACGAGCAGTACTTC.

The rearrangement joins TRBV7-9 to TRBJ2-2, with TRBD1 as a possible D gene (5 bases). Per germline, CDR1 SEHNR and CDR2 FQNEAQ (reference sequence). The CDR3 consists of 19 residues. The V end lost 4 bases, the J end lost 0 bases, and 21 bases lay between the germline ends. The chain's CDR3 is CASSYPRQRPATNTGELFF. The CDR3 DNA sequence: TGTGCCAGCAGCTACCCTCGACAGCGCCCGGCGACGAACACCGGGGAGCTGTTTTTT.

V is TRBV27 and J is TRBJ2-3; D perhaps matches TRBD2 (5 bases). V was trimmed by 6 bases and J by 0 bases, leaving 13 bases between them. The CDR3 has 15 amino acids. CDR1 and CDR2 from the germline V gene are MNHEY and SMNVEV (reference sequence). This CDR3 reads CASSPAASSTDTQYF. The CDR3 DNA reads TGTGCCAGCAGCCCAGCGGCCTCTAGCACAGATACGCAGTATTTT.

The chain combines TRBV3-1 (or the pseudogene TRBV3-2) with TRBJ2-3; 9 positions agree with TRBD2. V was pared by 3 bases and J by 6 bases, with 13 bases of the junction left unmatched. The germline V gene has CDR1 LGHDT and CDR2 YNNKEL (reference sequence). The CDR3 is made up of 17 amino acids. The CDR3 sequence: CASSHGRRGGRLDTQYF. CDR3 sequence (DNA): TGTGCCAGCAGCCACGGAAGGCGGGGGGGCAGGTTGGATACGCAGTATTTT.

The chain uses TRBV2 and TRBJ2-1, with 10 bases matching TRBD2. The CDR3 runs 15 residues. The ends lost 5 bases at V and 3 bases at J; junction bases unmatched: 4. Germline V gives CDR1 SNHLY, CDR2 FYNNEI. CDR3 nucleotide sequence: TGTGCCAGCAGTTTATCTAGCGGGAGCTACAATGAGCAGTTCTTC. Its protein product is CASSLSSGSYNEQFF.

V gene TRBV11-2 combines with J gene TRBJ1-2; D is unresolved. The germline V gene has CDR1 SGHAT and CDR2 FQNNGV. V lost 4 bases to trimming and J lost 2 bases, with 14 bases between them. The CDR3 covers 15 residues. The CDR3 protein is CASSSQTTKNYGYTF. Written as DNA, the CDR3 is TGTGCCAGCAGCTCCCAAACTACAAAGAACTATGGCTACACCTTC.